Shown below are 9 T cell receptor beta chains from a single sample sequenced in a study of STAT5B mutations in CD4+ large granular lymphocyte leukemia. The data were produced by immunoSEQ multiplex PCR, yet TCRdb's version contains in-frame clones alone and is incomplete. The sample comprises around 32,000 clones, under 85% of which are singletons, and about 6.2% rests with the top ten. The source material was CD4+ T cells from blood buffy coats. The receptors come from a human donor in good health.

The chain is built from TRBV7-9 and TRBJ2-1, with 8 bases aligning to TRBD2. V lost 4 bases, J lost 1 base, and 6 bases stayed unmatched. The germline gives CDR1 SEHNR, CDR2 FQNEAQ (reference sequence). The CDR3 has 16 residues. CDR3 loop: CASSSHQRGSYNEQFF. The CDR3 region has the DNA TGTGCCAGCAGCTCTCACCAGCGGGGGTCCTACAATGAGCAGTTCTTC.

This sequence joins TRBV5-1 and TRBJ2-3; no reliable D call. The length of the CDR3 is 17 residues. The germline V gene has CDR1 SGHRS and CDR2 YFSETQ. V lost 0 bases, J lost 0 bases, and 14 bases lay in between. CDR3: CASSLAGAAASTDTQYF. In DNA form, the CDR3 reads TGCGCCAGCAGCTTGGCCGGTGCCGCGGCTAGCACAGATACGCAGTATTTT. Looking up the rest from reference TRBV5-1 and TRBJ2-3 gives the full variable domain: KAGVTQTPRYLIKTRGQQVTLSCSPISGHRSVSWYQQTPGQGLQFLFEYFSETQRNKGNFPGRFSGRQFSNSRSEMNVSTLELGDSALYLCASSLAGAAASTDTQYFGPGTRLTVL.

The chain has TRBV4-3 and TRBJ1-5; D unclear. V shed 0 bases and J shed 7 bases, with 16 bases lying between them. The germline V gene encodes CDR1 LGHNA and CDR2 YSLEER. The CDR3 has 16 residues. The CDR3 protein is CASSQEFGRAGQPQHF. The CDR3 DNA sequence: TGCGCCAGCAGCCAAGAGTTTGGGAGAGCAGGCCAGCCCCAGCATTTT.

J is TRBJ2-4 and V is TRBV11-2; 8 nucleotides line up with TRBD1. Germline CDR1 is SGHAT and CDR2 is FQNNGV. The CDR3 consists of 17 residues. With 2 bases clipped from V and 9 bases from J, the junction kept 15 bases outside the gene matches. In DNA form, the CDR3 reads TGTGCCAGCAGCTTATCTCATCAGGGGGCCGGATGGATCATTCAGTACTTC. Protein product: CASSLSHQGAGWIIQYF.

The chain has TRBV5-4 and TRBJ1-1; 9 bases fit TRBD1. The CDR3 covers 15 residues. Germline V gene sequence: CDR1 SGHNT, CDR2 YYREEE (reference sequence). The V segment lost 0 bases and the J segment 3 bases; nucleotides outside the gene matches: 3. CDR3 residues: CASSLDTGGYTEAFF. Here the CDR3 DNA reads TGTGCCAGCAGCTTGGACACAGGGGGCTACACTGAAGCTTTCTTT.

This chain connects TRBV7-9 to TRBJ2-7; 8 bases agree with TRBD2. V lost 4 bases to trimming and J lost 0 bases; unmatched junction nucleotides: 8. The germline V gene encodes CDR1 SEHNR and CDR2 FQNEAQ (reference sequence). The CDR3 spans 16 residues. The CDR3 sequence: CASSSSKTSVSYEQYF. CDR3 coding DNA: TGTGCCAGCAGCTCATCCAAGACTAGCGTCTCCTACGAGCAGTACTTC.

CDR3 sequence reads: CAINQGAQETQYF. The CDR3 coding sequence is TGTGCCATCAATCAGGGGGCCCAAGAGACCCAGTACTTC. The chain is built from TRBV10-3 and TRBJ2-5; 8 positions agree with TRBD1. The CDR3 covers 13 residues. With 7 bases clipped from V and 1 base from J, the junction kept 2 bases outside the gene matches. The germline CDR1 and CDR2 sequences are ENHRY and SYGVKD.

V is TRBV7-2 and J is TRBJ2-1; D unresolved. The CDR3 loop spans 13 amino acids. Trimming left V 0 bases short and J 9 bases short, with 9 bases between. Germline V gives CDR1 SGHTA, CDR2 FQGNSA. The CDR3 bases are TGTGCCAGCAGCTTAGCCAGGACGATTGAGCAGTTCTTC. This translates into CASSLARTIEQFF.

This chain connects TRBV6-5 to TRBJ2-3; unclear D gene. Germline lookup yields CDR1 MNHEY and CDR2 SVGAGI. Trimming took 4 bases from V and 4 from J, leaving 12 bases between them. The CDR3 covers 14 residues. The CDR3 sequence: CASSFPGPADTQYF. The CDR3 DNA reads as TGTGCCAGCAGTTTCCCCGGGCCCGCAGATACGCAGTATTTT.